The source of this T cell receptor beta chain is a study of T cell repertoires in cytomegalovirus infection. Background on the study: TCR beta signatures that were public indicated CMV infection and matching HLA type.

Study results and limitations: The ex vivo response showed dominance by HLA-C-restricted CMV-specific TCR beta clonotypes. Individuals carrying CMV plus the relevant HLA were identified by cumulative frequency of public TCR beta families.

TCRdb reprocessed the reads with MiXCR, giving one entry per CDR3 protein. This sample has around 130,000 distinct CDR3 sequences, with 8.8% found just once. The germline gives CDR1 MNHGY, CDR2 SAAAGT. The CDR3 runs 14 residues. This clonotype was seen a single time. The antigen remains undetermined. A read error may explain this, as a much larger clone is one base away. This sequence joins TRBV6-8 and TRBJ2-1; 7 nucleotides line up with TRBD2. This sequence originates from a human donor in good health (CMV status not recorded). Some clones in this sample may be carry-over from other donors' samples. Material: PBMCs. The CDR3, as DNA: TGTTCCAGCAGTTATACGGGAAGCGGGGATGAGCAGTTCTTC. This translates into CSSSYTGSGDEQFF.